Reported below is one TCR beta chain. The target antigen is unknown. The V end lost 2 bases, the J end lost 0 bases, and 6 bases lay between the germline ends. The CDR3 consists of 14 residues. Per the germline V gene, CDR1 is SGHDT and CDR2 is YYEEEE. Produced via immunoSEQ multiplex PCR; TCRdb's table is partial and in-frame only. The table has approximately 26,000 clones, 70% seen once. The sample comes from a study of PD-1 blockade in classical Hodgkin lymphoma. Study-wide points: Exclusion applied to patients who initiated nivolumab less than 1 year following ASCT. Baseline diversity was lower in partial responders and progressors than complete responders.

With no exception, relapse followed autologous stem cell transplantation in all patients, and brentuximab vedotin exposure varied. The origin of this receptor is a human donor with classical Hodgkin lymphoma. The input for sequencing was peripheral blood mononuclear cells (PBMCs), taken before the second cycle of nivolumab. The rearrangement joins TRBV5-6 to TRBJ1-3; D remains ambiguous. CDR3 nucleotide sequence: TGTGCCAGCAGCTTATTTACCTCTGGAAACACCATATATTTT. Residues: CASSLFTSGNTIYF.